One and the same sample provided the 20 T cell receptor beta chains below, sequenced in a study of blood T cell repertoires in COVID-19. Method: immunoSEQ multiplex PCR; TCRdb's copy keeps in-frame clones and lacks some. The repertoire holds around 310,000 clones, approximately 89% seen once, with roughly a tenth in the top ten. Sequenced: PBMCs or T cells enriched from blood (not recorded which). All receptors come from a woman aged 25 to 39 who had recovered from COVID-19.

The V gene is TRBV29-1, the J gene TRBJ2-1, with 7 bases fitting TRBD2. Losses at the gene ends were 6 bases for V and 0 bases for J; bases not matched to a gene: 8. The germline V gene encodes CDR1 SQVTM and CDR2 ANQGSEA. This CDR3 has 15 amino acids. DNA for the CDR3: TGCAGCGTCCTCAACAGACTAGCCTCCTACAATGAGCAGTTCTTC. Translating it yields CSVLNRLASYNEQFF.

The chain links TRBV4-3 to TRBJ1-3, with D uncertain. Germline V gene data show CDR1 as LGHNA and CDR2 as YSLEER. This CDR3 has 13 amino acids. V was clipped by 6 bases and J by 3 bases, with 9 bases between them. CDR3 protein: CASRWEGGNTIYF. CDR3 DNA: TGCGCCAGCAGATGGGAGGGTGGAAACACCATATATTTT.

This chain links TRBV10-2 with TRBJ2-5, with D unresolved. The CDR3 consists of 13 residues. The ends were cut back, 3 bases at V and 5 bases at J, with 10 bases in the middle. Per germline, CDR1 WSHSY and CDR2 SAAADI. The CDR3 here is CASSEDKVETQYF. CDR3 bases: TGCGCCAGCAGTGAAGACAAAGTGGAGACCCAGTACTTC.

This CDR3 reads CASGWGTGRQETQYF. The CDR3 coding sequence is TGTGCTAGTGGTTGGGGGACAGGGCGGCAAGAGACCCAGTACTTC. V usage is TRBV12-5 and J usage is TRBJ2-5; 9 bases are shared with TRBD1. The CDR3 has 15 residues. Germline V gives CDR1 LGHNT, CDR2 FRNRAP. Trimming cost V 4 bases and J 2 bases; bases outside gene matches: 5. The whole variable domain, filled in from reference TRBV12-5 and TRBJ2-5, reads DARVTQTPRHKVTEMGQEVTMRCQPILGHNTVFWYRQTMMQGLELLAYFRNRAPLDDSGMPKDRFSAEMPDATLATLKIQPSEPRDSAVYFCASGWGTGRQETQYFGPGTRLLVL.

The V gene is TRBV7-2, the J gene TRBJ2-5; possibly TRBD2 for D (5 bases). The CDR3 is made up of 16 amino acids. Between the trimmed V and J ends, which lost 0 bases and 7 bases, there was a span of 18 bases. The germline CDR1 and CDR2 sequences are SGHTA and FQGNSA. DNA of the CDR3: TGTGCCAGCAGCTTAGCGCGTAGGGCGGGTGTAGGGACCCAGTACTTC. It is translated as CASSLARRAGVGTQYF.

The V call is TRBV12-3 or TRBV12-4, the J call TRBJ1-1; D not resolved. The CDR3 is made up of 13 amino acids. Trimming took off 3 bases at V and 6 bases at J, with 11 bases between the two ends. The CDR3, as DNA: TGTGCCAGCAGTTTCAAGGCAGGCGCTGAAGCTTTCTTT. Residues: CASSFKAGAEAFF.

The chain uses TRBV6-1 and TRBJ1-2; the D is unclear. CDR3 size: 14 residues. Germline V gene lookup returns CDR1 MNHNS and CDR2 SASEGT. Trimming took off 2 bases at V and 7 bases at J, with 14 bases between the two ends. The CDR3 bases are TGTGCCAGCAGTGAATTATTGGCAGGAGGTGGCTACACCTTC. Its translation is CASSELLAGGGYTF.

This clone was counted a single time. The chain links TRBV10-3 to TRBJ2-1, with unresolved D. V was cut by 7 bases and J by 2 bases, with 15 bases left in between. This CDR3 has 15 amino acids. The germline CDR1 and CDR2 sequences are ENHRY and SYGVKD. The CDR3 spells CAIMSGLQTYNEQFF. DNA of the CDR3: TGTGCCATCATGAGTGGCCTACAGACCTACAATGAGCAGTTCTTC.

V gene TRBV29-1 combines with J gene TRBJ1-1; D unclear. V gave up 0 bases and J gave up 0 bases, with 2 bases separating them. The CDR3 covers 12 residues. CDR1 and CDR2 (germline): SQVTM, ANQGSEA. The CDR3 coding sequence is TGCAGCGTTGAAGATATGAACACTGAAGCTTTCTTT. Its translation: CSVEDMNTEAFF.

V gene TRBV5-1 combines with J gene TRBJ2-7, with 8 nucleotides matching TRBD2. This CDR3 region has 14 residues. V gave up 2 bases and J gave up 3 bases; unmatched junction bases: 4. The germline CDR1 and CDR2 sequences are SGHRS and YFSETQ. This chain's CDR3 is CASSFSGIGYEQYF. The CDR3 coding sequence is TGCGCCAGCAGCTTTAGCGGGATTGGCTACGAGCAGTACTTC.

This rearrangement joins TRBV18 to TRBJ1-4, with 8 nucleotides matching TRBD1. Germline V gene data show CDR1 as KGHSH and CDR2 as LQKENI. The CDR3 runs 14 residues. J was trimmed by 8 bases and V by 4 bases; bases with no gene match: 6. DNA for the CDR3: TGTGCCAGCTCACGCCTCAGGGGGCTCGAAAAACTGTTTTTT. Residues: CASSRLRGLEKLFF.

The genes are TRBV30 and TRBJ1-2; D possibly corresponds to TRBD1 (6 bases). The CDR3 is 13 residues long. Per the germline V gene, CDR1 is GTSNPN and CDR2 is SVGIG (reference sequence). The V gene lost 2 bases and the J gene lost 8 bases, with 15 bases spanning the gap. The DNA for the CDR3 is TGTGCCTGGAGTCGCGGGGGGCGAATGGGCTACACCTTC. Translation gives CAWSRGGRMGYTF. The complete variable domain, with remaining parts taken from reference TRBV30 and TRBJ1-2, reads SQTIHQWPATLVQPVGSPLSLECTVEGTSNPNLYWYRQAAGRGLQLLFYSVGIGQISSEVPQNLSASRPQDRQFILSSKKLLLSDSGFYLCAWSRGGRMGYTFGSGTRLTVV.

This chain joins TRBV7-6 and TRBJ1-1, with D unclear. Looked up from germline, CDR1 is SGHVS and CDR2 is FNYEAQ. The CDR3 length is 14 residues. Trimming took 1 base from V and 0 from J, leaving 6 bases between them. CDR3: CASSLELVNTEAFF. For the CDR3, the DNA is TGTGCCAGCAGCTTAGAACTGGTGAACACTGAAGCTTTCTTT.

Only one count was recorded for this clone. The chain combines TRBV7-9 with TRBJ2-1, with D tentatively TRBD1 (6 bases). V was cut by 5 bases and J by 5 bases, with 19 bases left in between. This CDR3 spans 16 amino acids. CDR1 is SEHNR, CDR2 FQNEAQ, per germline (reference sequence). Here the CDR3 DNA reads TGTGCCAGCAGCCCTATGTGGGACAAACCAAACAATGAGCAGTTCTTC. This translates into CASSPMWDKPNNEQFF.

The CDR3 DNA reads TGTGCCACCAGTGTGGGGCGGGGCGGTACGCAGTATTTT. As protein: CATSVGRGGTQYF. The chain has TRBV24-1 and TRBJ2-3; perhaps TRBD2 as D (6 bases). Germline V gene sequence: CDR1 KGHDR, CDR2 SFDVKD. The CDR3 has 13 residues. The germline V and J ends were trimmed by 5 bases and 8 bases, with 13 bases remaining between them.

The chain combines TRBV13 with TRBJ1-6, with 9 bases lining up with TRBD1. Germline-derived CDR1 and CDR2 are PRHDT and FYEKMQ (reference sequence). Trimming took 5 bases from V and 7 from J; bases not matched to a gene: 9. The CDR3 has 16 residues. CDR3 nucleotides: TGTGCCAGCAGCCCACCTGGACAGGGGTGGAATTCACCCCTCCACTTT. It specifies CASSPPGQGWNSPLHF.

The V gene is TRBV18, the J gene TRBJ2-5; a weak D match, TRBD1 (7 bases). There are 15 residues in the CDR3. Trimming removed 3 bases from V and 4 bases from J, with 15 bases in between. The germline V gene has CDR1 KGHSH and CDR2 LQKENI. CDR3 residues: CASSPPGTAGETQYF. In DNA, the CDR3 is TGTGCCAGCTCACCCCCCGGGACAGCGGGAGAGACCCAGTACTTC.

The chain uses TRBV6-5 and TRBJ2-3; TRBD2 matches 7 bases. The CDR3 is 14 amino acids. V lost 3 bases and J lost 3; bases outside the gene matches: 3. Germline V gene sequence: CDR1 MNHEY, CDR2 SVGAGI. The CDR3 DNA reads TGTGCCAGCAGTTATTCGGGGGGAACAGATACGCAGTATTTT. Translating it yields CASSYSGGTDTQYF.

The chain has TRBV11-2 and TRBJ2-7, with 11 bases fitting TRBD2. J lost 3 bases, V lost 5 bases, and 6 bases had no gene match. The CDR3 runs to 15 residues. CDR1 is SGHAT and CDR2 is FQNNGV in the germline V gene. This CDR3 reads CASSPLAGANYEQYF. The CDR3, as DNA: TGTGCCAGCAGCCCACTAGCGGGAGCTAACTACGAGCAGTACTTC.

The genes are TRBV4-3 and TRBJ2-1; 13 bases are a match to TRBD2. CDR1 LGHNA and CDR2 YSLEER come from the germline V gene. CDR3 length: 15 residues. With 4 bases clipped from V and 6 bases from J, the junction kept 3 bases outside the gene matches. CDR3 DNA: TGCGCCAGCAGCCGAGGGACTAGCGGGACCAATGAGCAGTTCTTC. Translated: CASSRGTSGTNEQFF.